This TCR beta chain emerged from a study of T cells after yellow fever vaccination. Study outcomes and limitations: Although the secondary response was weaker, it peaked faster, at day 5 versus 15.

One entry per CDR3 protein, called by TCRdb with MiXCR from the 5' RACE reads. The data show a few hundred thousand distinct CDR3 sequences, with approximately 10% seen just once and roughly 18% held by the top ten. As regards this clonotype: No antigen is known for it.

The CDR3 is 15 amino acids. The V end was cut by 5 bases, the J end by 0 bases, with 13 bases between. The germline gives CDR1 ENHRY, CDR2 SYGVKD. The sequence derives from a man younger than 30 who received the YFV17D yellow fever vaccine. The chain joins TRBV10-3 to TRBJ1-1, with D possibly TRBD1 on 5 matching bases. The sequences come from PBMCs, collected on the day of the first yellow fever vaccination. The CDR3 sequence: CAISKGTVMNTEAFF. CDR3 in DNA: TGTGCCATCAGTAAAGGGACGGTCATGAACACTGAAGCTTTCTTT.